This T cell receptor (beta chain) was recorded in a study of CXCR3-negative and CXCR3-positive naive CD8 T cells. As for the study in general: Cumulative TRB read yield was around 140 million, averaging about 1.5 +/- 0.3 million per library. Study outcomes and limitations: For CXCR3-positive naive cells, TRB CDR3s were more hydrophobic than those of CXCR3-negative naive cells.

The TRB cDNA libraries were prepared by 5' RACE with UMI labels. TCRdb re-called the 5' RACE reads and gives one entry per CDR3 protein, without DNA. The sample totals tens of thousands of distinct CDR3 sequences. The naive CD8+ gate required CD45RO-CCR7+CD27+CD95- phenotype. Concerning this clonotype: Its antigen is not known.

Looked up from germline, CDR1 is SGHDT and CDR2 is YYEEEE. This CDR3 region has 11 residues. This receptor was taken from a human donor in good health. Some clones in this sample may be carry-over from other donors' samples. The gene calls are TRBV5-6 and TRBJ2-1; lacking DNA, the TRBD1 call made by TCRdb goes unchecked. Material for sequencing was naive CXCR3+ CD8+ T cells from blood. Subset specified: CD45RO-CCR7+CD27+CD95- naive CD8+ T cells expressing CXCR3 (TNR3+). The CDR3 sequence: CASSLTGRQFF.